Listed here are 4 T cell receptor beta chains from one sample, sequenced in a study of blood T cell repertoires in COVID-19 (dated by TCRdb to about 2020). The receptor library was made with the immunoSEQ multiplex PCR assay. Imported from immuneACCESS, the table was reduced by TCRdb to in-frame sequences with V and J called. These copies leave out some clones; in studies compared against another copy, an unresolved V gene accounts for under half, and the cause of the remainder is not known. Present in this sample are fewer than 250,000 clones, around 80% of which were seen just once. More than 5.5% of the sample is taken by the ten largest. Sequenced material: peripheral blood. These receptors all come from a human donor in a cohort sampled during active COVID-19.

In its sample, this clone was seen once. For the CDR3, the DNA is TGTGCCAGCAGCCGCCAGGGAGGGGAGGGGGACACTGAAGCTTTCTTT. This encodes CASSRQGGEGDTEAFF. J is TRBJ1-1 and V is TRBV2, with a weak D call TRBD1 (6 bases). This CDR3 region has 16 residues. CDR1 and CDR2 (germline): SNHLY, FYNNEI. V dropped 6 bases and J dropped 3 bases, with 20 bases sitting between them. The whole variable domain, filled in from reference TRBV2 and TRBJ1-1, reads EPEVTQTPSHQVTQMGQEVILRCVPISNHLYFYWYRQILGQKVEFLVSFYNNEISEKSEIFDDQFSVERPDGSNFTLKIRSTKLEDSAMYFCASSRQGGEGDTEAFFGQGTRLTVV.

The chain is built from TRBV5-6 and TRBJ1-2, with TRBD1 identical over 7 bases. V lost 4 bases, J lost 8 bases, and 14 bases stayed unmatched. The V gene's germline CDR1 is SGHDT and CDR2 YYEEEE. The CDR3 runs to 15 residues. The CDR3 spells CASSTYRGGVLGYTF. The CDR3 DNA reads TGTGCCAGCAGCACCTACAGGGGTGGGGTTTTGGGCTACACCTTC.

This chain uses TRBV12-3 or TRBV12-4 with TRBJ2-7; D perhaps matches TRBD2 (5 bases). The V gene lost 7 bases and the J gene lost 5 bases, with 15 bases spanning the gap. There are 13 residues in the CDR3. The CDR3 here is CASTKGVSDEQYF. Written as DNA, the CDR3 is TGTGCCAGCACGAAGGGAGTGAGCGACGAGCAGTACTTC.

This chain joins TRBV7-2 and TRBJ1-3, with no clear D. Deletions cut 5 bases from V and 0 bases from J, with 11 bases between. The CDR3 loop spans 15 amino acids. Germline V gives CDR1 SGHTA, CDR2 FQGNSA. For the CDR3, the DNA is TGTGCCAGCAGCACAGCAGTTCTCTCTGGAAACACCATATATTTT. This translates into CASSTAVLSGNTIYF.